This TCR beta chain came from a study of cytomegalovirus exposure and HLA in healthy donors. Study results and caveats: There were some V segments, including TRBV6-2 and TRBV6-3, excluded as indistinguishable.

Germline lookup yields CDR1 SNHLY and CDR2 FYNNEI. The CDR3 contains 14 residues. PCR involved 60 Vbeta and 13 Jbeta primers. Generated by immunoSEQ multiplex PCR, the TCRdb table keeps only in-frame clones and is missing some. Of about 130,000 clones listed, around 83% were seen once; the top ten hold around 1.3%. This clone was recorded only once. What it recognizes is unknown. The chain carries TRBV2 and TRBJ2-5; 7 bases fit TRBD1. The better agreement between TRBJ2-7 and the DNA end casts doubt on the J call. The TCR was taken from a girl between 2 and 10 years old in good health and CMV-seronegative. Sequencing was done on a sample of PBMCs. The CDR3, as DNA: TGTGCCAGCAGCGGGACAGACCCCCTTTACGAGCAGTACTTC. Its translation is CASSGTDPLYEQYF.